A selection of T cell receptor beta chains follows, all from one sample in a study of blood T cell repertoires in COVID-19. The data were produced by immunoSEQ multiplex PCR, yet TCRdb's version contains in-frame clones alone and is incomplete. The data show a few hundred thousand clones, with around nine tenths seen just once and about 2.9% held by the top ten. Sequencing was done on a sample of PBMCs or T cells enriched from blood (not recorded which). The receptors here all came from a woman aged 40 to 55 who had been exposed to COVID-19. CDR3s include the opening cysteine and the closing phenylalanine or tryptophan. A D gene is named only where the DNA matches it firmly. Some rows mark clone size as missing; the rest say once, few, many or name a class of expanded clone.

clone size | J gene | V gene | D gene | CDR3 length | CDR3 protein | CDR3 DNA
- | TRBJ2-1 | TRBV7-2 | TRBD1 | 16 | CASSLGRQGPYNEQFF | TGTGCCAGCAGCTTAGGGCGACAGGGGCCCTACAATGAGCAGTTCTTC
few | TRBJ1-2 | TRBV19 | TRBD1 | 14 | CASSRTGWSDGYTF | TGTGCCAGTTCTAGGACAGGGTGGAGTGATGGCTACACCTTC
- | TRBJ1-2 | TRBV28 | TRBD1 | 13 | CASTGTALYGYTF | TGTGCCAGCACGGGGACAGCACTTTATGGCTACACCTTC
- | TRBJ1-4 | TRBV30 | - | 15 | CAWSLKTVAVGKLFF | TGTGCCTGGAGTCTTAAGACAGTGGCGGTTGGAAAACTGTTTTTT
- | TRBJ1-4 | TRBV5-1 | TRBD1 | 17 | CASSLHQTGDRGEKLFF | TGCGCCAGCAGCTTGCACCAAACAGGGGATAGGGGTGAAAAACTGTTTTTT
- | TRBJ1-6 | TRBV19 | TRBD1 | 17 | CASSSWTGGAENSPLHF | TGTGCCAGTAGTTCATGGACAGGGGGCGCTGAGAATTCACCCCTCCACTTT
- | TRBJ1-5 | TRBV18 | TRBD1 | 15 | CASSPVGQGNQPQHF | TGTGCCAGCTCACCAGTAGGACAGGGAAATCAGCCCCAGCATTTT
- | TRBJ2-1 | TRBV19 | TRBD1 | 14 | CASKTGTGSNEQFF | TGTGCCAGTAAGACCGGGACAGGGAGTAATGAGCAGTTCTTC
- | TRBJ1-6 | TRBV30 | - | 16 | CAWSVGSDNRDSPLHF | TGTGCCTGGAGTGTAGGGTCGGACAATCGAGATTCACCCCTCCACTTT
- | TRBJ1-5 | TRBV2 | - | 15 | CASREGEGGNQPQHF | TGTGCCAGCAGGGAGGGCGAGGGAGGCAATCAGCCCCAGCATTTT
once | TRBJ2-2 | TRBV18 | - | 14 | CASSPDRNTGELFF | TGTGCCAGCTCACCCGACAGGAACACCGGGGAGCTGTTTTTT
- | TRBJ2-7 | TRBV7-9 | - | 18 | CASSLDKVGQKPPYEQYF | TGTGCCAGCAGCTTAGATAAGGTGGGGCAGAAACCCCCCTACGAGCAGTACTTC
once | TRBJ1-2 | TRBV24-1 | TRBD1 | 13 | CATSGTANYGYTF | TGTGCCACCAGCGGGACAGCTAACTATGGCTACACCTTC
- | TRBJ2-7 | TRBV28 | - | 12 | CASSLEGYEQYF | TGTGCCAGCAGTTTAGAGGGCTACGAGCAGTACTTC
- | TRBJ2-1 | TRBV11-2 | TRBD2 | 16 | CASSPLAGGPGNEQFF | TGTGCCAGCAGCCCGTTAGCGGGAGGGCCTGGCAATGAGCAGTTCTTC
- | TRBJ2-7 | TRBV19 | - | 15 | CASSISDKPYYEQYF | TGTGCCAGTAGTATATCTGACAAACCCTACTACGAGCAGTACTTC
- | TRBJ2-5 | TRBV25-1 | - | 12 | CASSEFGETQYF | TGTGCCAGCAGTGAATTCGGTGAGACCCAGTACTTC
- | TRBJ1-5 | TRBV4-2 | - | 15 | CASSQAFVSNQPQHF | TGTGCCAGCAGCCAAGCTTTTGTCAGCAATCAGCCCCAGCATTTT
- | TRBJ1-1 | TRBV20-1 | - | 11 | CSARWGPEAFF | TGCAGTGCTAGGTGGGGGCCTGAAGCTTTCTTT
few | TRBJ2-5 | TRBV5-5 | - | 13 | CASSSTSQETQYF | TGTGCCAGCAGCTCGACAAGTCAAGAGACCCAGTACTTC
- | TRBJ2-1 | TRBV3-1/TRBV3-2 | - | 11 | CASSLQGEQFF | TGTGCCAGCAGCTTACAGGGAGAGCAGTTCTTC
- | TRBJ1-1 | TRBV27 | TRBD1 | 18 | CASIPTGGTGGGWTEAFF | TGTGCCAGCATCCCCACAGGGGGGACAGGGGGCGGGTGGACTGAAGCTTTCTTT
- | TRBJ2-3 | TRBV28 | TRBD1 | 18 | CASSHSDREPSSTDTQYF | TGTGCCAGCAGCCACTCCGACAGGGAACCCTCCAGCACAGATACGCAGTATTTT
- | TRBJ2-1 | TRBV3-1/TRBV3-2 | TRBD1 | 15 | CASSHARTGINEQFF | TGTGCCAGCAGCCATGCCCGGACAGGGATCAATGAGCAGTTCTTC
- | TRBJ1-2 | TRBV9 | - | 13 | CASSVVRDNGYTF | TGTGCCAGCAGCGTAGTGAGGGATAATGGCTACACCTTC
- | TRBJ2-2 | TRBV9 | - | 15 | CASSVGESNTGELFF | TGTGCCAGCAGCGTCGGAGAATCGAACACCGGGGAGCTGTTTTTT
- | TRBJ1-2 | TRBV3-1/TRBV3-2 | - | 15 | CASSQDFSREGGYTF | TGTGCCAGCAGCCAAGATTTTTCCCGAGAGGGCGGCTACACCTTC
- | TRBJ1-5 | TRBV2 | TRBD1 | 14 | CASTSDRGNQPQHF | TGTGCCAGCACCTCGGACAGGGGCAATCAGCCCCAGCATTTT
once | TRBJ2-6 | TRBV5-1 | - | 15 | CASSSQGLGANVLTF | TGCGCCAGCAGCTCACAGGGCCTTGGGGCCAACGTCCTGACTTTC
- | TRBJ2-1 | TRBV4-3 | - | 17 | CASSQYATGNSYNEQFF | TGCGCCAGCAGCCAATACGCTACAGGGAATTCCTACAATGAGCAGTTCTTC
- | TRBJ1-1 | TRBV27 | TRBD1 | 14 | CASSWVTGMTEAFF | TGTGCCAGCAGTTGGGTGACAGGGATGACTGAAGCTTTCTTT
- | TRBJ2-5 | TRBV28 | - | 16 | CASRGLLDVRQETQYF | TGTGCCAGCAGGGGACTCTTAGACGTTAGACAAGAGACCCAGTACTTC